This T cell receptor beta chain was sequenced for a study of Ad26.COV2.S vaccination and SARS-CoV-2 variants. The overall study: In the study, Ad26.COV2.S was injected intramuscularly once, or twice 56 days apart. General observations from the study: TCR breadth and depth estimates may have understated total T cell responses. Vaccine and placebo recipients had comparable breadth of non-spike TCRs.

TCRdb's table, derived via immunoSEQ multiplex PCR, lists solely in-frame clones and lacks some. The sample comprises hundreds of thousands of clones, over 75% of which are singletons, and 12% rests with the top ten. On this clone: The antigen remains undetermined.

Stated treatment: around 19 received Ad26.COV2.S at low or high dose, single or two shots; roughly five received placebo; per-sample allocation not given. Sampling was done on day 63 after the first vaccine or placebo injection. The study used a vaccine consisting of an Ad26 vector that expressed Wuhan-strain SARS-CoV-2 spike. With V trimmed by 4 bases and J by 3 bases, 10 bases remained unmatched. The CDR3 sequence is 16 residues long. CDR1 is SGHNT, CDR2 YYREEE, per germline (reference sequence). The chain uses TRBV5-4 and TRBJ2-7; 10 bases are a match to TRBD2. This TCR was recovered from a person aged 18-65 years who received the Ad26.COV2.S COVID-19 vaccine or a placebo. The material was peripheral blood, obtained in a trial of Ad26.COV2.S vaccine versus placebo. The CDR3, as DNA: TGTGCCAGCAGCCCCGAGATACTAGCGGGAAGCTACGAGCAGTACTTC. It specifies CASSPEILAGSYEQYF.